The clone carrying this T cell receptor (beta chain) was observed once. Its antigen is as yet unknown. These data are taken from a study of CD8+ T cells in alopecia areata. Overall study findings and caveats: It was less clear whether patients shared TCRs than it was in mice, possibly because of HLA. Lesional scalp displayed greater clonality than normal scalp, most notably in alopecia totalis/universalis.

Peripheral blood and lesional scalp punch biopsies were taken from alopecia areata patients. RNA was isolated and reverse transcribed to cDNA, the sequencing template. Sequencing used immunoSEQ multiplex PCR; TCRdb keeps in-frame clones, though not all of them. The table shows 100,000 to 120,000 clones, with 45% to 60% occurring only once. Germline trimming cut 4 bases from V and 7 bases from J; bases unmatched to any gene: 7. Germline lookup yields CDR1 SGHRS and CDR2 YFSETQ. The CDR3 totals 14 residues. This TCR was recovered from a human donor with alopecia areata. This rearrangement joins TRBV5-1 to TRBJ2-1; 8 positions match TRBD1. Sequencing was done on a sample of NKG2D-low CD8+ T cells sorted from blood. Here the CDR3 DNA reads TGCGCCAGCAGCCATGGACAGGGTGTTAATGAGCAGTTCTTC. Protein sequence: CASSHGQGVNEQFF.